This TCR beta chain was profiled in a study of tumor-infiltrating lymphocytes in glioblastoma multiforme. Study observations and caveats: TCR plus mutation findings rest on a single glioblastoma patient.

About this clonotype: As yet, its antigen is unknown. At one of its ends the junction is not consistent with the germline gene, which may arise from a read error.

TCR beta libraries were built from RNA through three nested multiplex PCR rounds using modified ARM-PCR. No unique molecular identifiers were described for these TCRB libraries. Via MiXCR, TCRdb re-called the multiplex PCR reads, giving one row per CDR3 protein. The sample carries roughly 8,400 distinct CDR3 sequences, 65% to 75% recorded once. Germline values: CDR1 SGHAT, CDR2 FQNNGV. This CDR3 has 20 amino acids. This sequence was found in a male donor with glioblastoma. The V and J genes are TRBV11-2 and TRBJ2-2; D may be TRBD2 (7 bases). The sample consisted of brain tumor tissue. The CDR3 DNA follows: TGTGCCAGCACCCCCTCATTCGGCCAGGGGCTAGCGGTACACATCGGGCAGCTGTTTTTT. Translated, it gives CASTPSFGQGLAVHIGQLFF.